The present T cell receptor (beta chain) was sequenced within a study of OX40 agonist ivuxolimab in advanced cancers. Looking at the study overall: It was ivuxolimab, an agonistic anti-OX40 (CD134) antibody, that patients were treated with.

Some clones are missing from TCRdb's copy, which holds only in-frame ones; the method was immunoSEQ multiplex PCR. The top ten clones hold 33% of a sample with about 25,000 clones, roughly 77% of them seen once. As to this clone: Its antigen is currently unknown.

Germline V CDR1 and CDR2: SGHVS, FQNEAQ. This CDR3 spans 14 amino acids. V was pared by 2 bases and J by 3 bases, with 8 bases between. Study-level points and caveats: Averaging showed that CD8+ T cells had more expanded clones than CD4+ did. In the 0.1 to 3.0 mg/kg range, CD4+ and CD8+ blood T cells had expanded clonally by week 6.

The sample in question was CD4+ or CD8+ T cells sorted from blood, obtained in a trial of the OX40 agonist ivuxolimab. The chain couples TRBV7-8 to TRBJ1-5; D is undetermined. This receptor was identified in an adult with an advanced solid tumor such as melanoma, head and neck, liver or kidney cancer. The CDR3: CASSLSHTNQPQHF. In nucleotides, the CDR3 is TGTGCCAGCAGCTTATCGCACACCAATCAGCCCCAGCATTTT. Full variable domain (remainder filled in from reference TRBV7-8 and TRBJ1-5): GAGVSQSPRYKVAKRGQDVALRCDPISGHVSLFWYQQALGQGPEFLTYFQNEAQLDKSGLPSDRFFAERPEGSVSTLKIQRTQQEDSAVYLCASSLSHTNQPQHFGDGTRLSIL.